This T cell receptor (beta chain) emerged from a study of blood T cell repertoires in COVID-19. Per the study methods: Using reference gene primer amplification, nucleated cell counts were estimated. TCRdb's copy holds only in-frame clones and misses some; the assay was immunoSEQ multiplex PCR. V, J and clone size derive from that table, while D and trimming were established from the DNA sequence. The sample includes approximately 97,000 clones, just over 90% of them seen just once. This CDR3 has 16 residues. This clone came up once. The gene calls are TRBV21-1 and TRBJ2-3; the table's D call, TRBD1, was not checked against the DNA. TRBV21-1 is noted as a pseudogene. This sequence originates from a man aged 55-75 years with acute or convalescent COVID-19. The sequencing sample was made of peripheral blood. CDR3 coding DNA: TGTGCCAGCAGCAAAGAAACAGGGACGGATACAGATACGCAGTATTTT. Protein product: CASSKETGTDTDTQYF.